This TCR beta chain was identified in a study of CXCR3-negative and CXCR3-positive naive CD8 T cells. Each TRB cDNA library was prepared by 5' RACE (with UMI labels). TCRdb reanalyzed the 5' RACE reads and collapses them to one entry per CDR3 protein, without DNA. The sample has fewer than 60,000 distinct CDR3 sequences. Note on this clonotype: Its cognate antigen is unknown.

General study findings and limits: From TRB CDR3 properties, TCR strength was inferred; surface CD5 did not differ between naive subsets.

Germline V gene sequence: CDR1 SQVTM, CDR2 ANQGSEA. This CDR3 is 14 amino acids long. The material sequenced was memory CD8+ T cells from blood. The chain has TRBV29-1 and TRBJ2-7; TCRdb gives TRBD1 as the D gene, but with no DNA this cannot be confirmed. The sequence was collected from a human donor in good health. Some clones in this sample may be carry-over from other donors' samples. The CDR3 spells CSVEEVDRPYEQYF.